A single sample is the source of the 3 T cell receptor beta chains below, sequenced in a study of cytomegalovirus exposure and HLA in healthy donors. The PCR used 60 Vbeta and 13 Jbeta primers. Libraries were prepared by immunoSEQ multiplex PCR; TCRdb keeps only in-frame clonotypes and omits some of them. The table shows some 57,000 clones, with roughly 90% occurring only once. The sequenced sample consisted of PBMCs. Every receptor here comes from a man younger than 40 in good health and CMV-seropositive.

The chain employs TRBV19 and TRBJ1-2; 8 nucleotides align to TRBD1. The length of the CDR3 is 15 residues. CDR1 and CDR2 (germline): LNHDA, SQIVND (reference sequence). Losses at the gene ends were 3 bases for V and 5 bases for J; bases not matched to a gene: 8. CDR3 DNA: TGTGCCAGTAGTATCGCTCGACAGGGGAGATATGGCTACACCTTC. It encodes CASSIARQGRYGYTF. Full variable domain (rest looked up from reference TRBV19 and TRBJ1-2): DGGITQSPKYLFRKEGQNVTLSCEQNLNHDAMYWYRQDPGQGLRLIYYSQIVNDFQKGDIAEGYSVSREKKESFPLTVTSAQKNPTAFYLCASSIARQGRYGYTFGSGTRLTVV.

The chain links TRBV7-6 to TRBJ2-1; TRBD1 matches at 7 bases. The germline gives CDR1 SGHVS, CDR2 FNYEAQ. The CDR3 spans 15 residues. J gave up 6 bases and V 0 bases, and 5 bases lay outside the gene matches. CDR3 in DNA: TGTGCCAGCAGCTTAGCACAGGGGAAGGGCAATGAGCAGTTCTTC. This codes for CASSLAQGKGNEQFF.

A single count supports this clone. This chain joins TRBV4-3 and TRBJ2-5; 9 bases are a match to TRBD2. There are 15 residues in the CDR3. Germline CDR1 LGHNA, CDR2 YSLEER. The V gene end was trimmed by 4 bases and the J gene end by 4 bases; junction bases not matched to a gene: 7. In nucleotides, the CDR3 is TGCGCCAGCAGCCCAAGGACTAGCGCAGGAGAGACCCAGTACTTC. Protein: CASSPRTSAGETQYF.